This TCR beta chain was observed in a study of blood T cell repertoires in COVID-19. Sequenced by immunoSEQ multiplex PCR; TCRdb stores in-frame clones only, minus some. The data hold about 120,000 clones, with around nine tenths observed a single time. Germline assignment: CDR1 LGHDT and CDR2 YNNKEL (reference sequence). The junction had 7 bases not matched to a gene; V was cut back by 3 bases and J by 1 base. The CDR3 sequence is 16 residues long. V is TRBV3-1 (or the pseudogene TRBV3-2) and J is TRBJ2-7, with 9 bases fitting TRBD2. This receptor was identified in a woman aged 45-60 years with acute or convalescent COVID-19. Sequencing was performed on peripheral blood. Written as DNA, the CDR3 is TGTGCCAGCAGCCATGGGGGACTAGCAGGGTCCTACGAGCAGTACTTC. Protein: CASSHGGLAGSYEQYF.